The 27 T cell receptor beta chains below all came from one sample that was sequenced in a study of T cell changes during pregnancy in multiple sclerosis. Repertoires were generated with immunoSEQ multiplex PCR, while TCRdb's copy carries only in-frame clones and drops some. The repertoire holds approximately 50,000 clones, with roughly nine tenths as singletons. Specimen: CD8+ T cells from peripheral blood mononuclear cells, collected after pregnancy. Receptors originate from a female donor with multiple sclerosis, enrolled in a pregnancy study.

This clone was observed a few times. V gene TRBV9 combines with J gene TRBJ1-1; 7 bases are shared with TRBD1. The trim removed 3 bases at V and 1 base at J, leaving 9 bases unmatched. The V gene's germline CDR1 is SGDLS and CDR2 YYNGEE. The CDR3 is 16 amino acids. CDR3 loop: CASSADRVVRNTEAFF. The CDR3 bases are TGTGCCAGCAGCGCTGACAGGGTGGTGAGGAACACTGAAGCTTTCTTT. Using reference TRBV9 and TRBJ1-1 for the parts outside the CDR3, the full variable domain is DSGVTQTPKHLITATGQRVTLRCSPRSGDLSVYWYQQSLDQGLQFLIQYYNGEERAKGNILERFSAQQFPDLHSELNLSSLELGDSALYFCASSADRVVRNTEAFFGQGTRLTVV.

The rearrangement joins TRBV29-1 to TRBJ1-2, with TRBD1 matching over 8 bases. The CDR3 length is 15 residues. J was trimmed by 2 bases and V by 7 bases; bases with no gene match: 12. Germline CDR1 reads SQVTM; CDR2 reads ANQGSEA. CDR3 protein: CSEDEGTGPNYGYTF. The CDR3 DNA sequence: TGCAGCGAAGACGAGGGGACAGGCCCCAACTATGGCTACACCTTC. The full variable domain, in which reference TRBV29-1 and TRBJ1-2 provide the parts outside the CDR3, is SAVISQKPSRDICQRGTSLTIQCQVDSQVTMMFWYRQQPGQSLTLIATANQGSEATYESGFVIDKFPISRPNLTFSTLTVSNMSPEDSSIYLCSEDEGTGPNYGYTFGSGTRLTVV.

V usage is TRBV4-1 and J usage is TRBJ2-7; TRBD2 matches 8 bases. This CDR3 is built from 14 residues. Germline loops: CDR1 MGHRA, CDR2 YSYEKL. After removal of 1 base from V and 5 bases from J, the junction contained 4 bases not matched to a gene. The CDR3 here is CASSQGTSFNEQYF. CDR3 nucleotide sequence: TGCGCCAGCAGCCAAGGGACTAGCTTCAACGAGCAGTACTTC.

The V and J genes are TRBV27 and TRBJ2-2, with TRBD1 matching over 7 bases. CDR3 length: 16 residues. CDR1 MNHEY and CDR2 SMNVEV come from the germline V gene (reference sequence). V shed 1 base, J shed 0 bases, and the junction held 2 bases outside the gene matches. CDR3 in amino acids: CASSLYQGANTGELFF. CDR3 coding DNA: TGTGCCAGCAGTTTATATCAGGGGGCGAACACCGGGGAGCTGTTTTTT.

The chain employs TRBV29-1 and TRBJ1-1; no firm D call. CDR1 and CDR2 (germline): SQVTM, ANQGSEA. This CDR3 comprises 10 residues. V shed 6 bases and J shed 3 bases, with 5 bases lying between them. The CDR3 region is CSVFDTEAFF. The DNA of the CDR3 is TGCAGCGTCTTCGACACTGAAGCTTTCTTT.

The table lists this clone with a count of one. V is TRBV9 and J is TRBJ2-2, with 14 nucleotides matching TRBD2. The junction had 12 bases not matched to a gene; V was cut back by 3 bases and J by 2 bases. The CDR3 spans 20 residues. CDR1 is SGDLS, CDR2 YYNGEE, per germline. The CDR3, as DNA: TGTGCCAGCAGCGCCCCAGGGGGGACTAGCGGGGGTCAAAACACCGGGGAGCTGTTTTTT. Its translation is CASSAPGGTSGGQNTGELFF.

This clone has just one count. V gene TRBV5-4 combines with J gene TRBJ2-2; maybe TRBD2 (6 bases). The V end was cut by 1 base, the J end by 7 bases, with 11 bases between. Germline lookup yields CDR1 SGHNT and CDR2 YYREEE (reference sequence). The CDR3 is 14 residues long. DNA for the CDR3: TGTGCCAGCAGCTTGAGCAGGGAGGTCGGGGAGCTGTTTTTT. Translation gives CASSLSREVGELFF.

The gene calls are TRBV9 and TRBJ1-2, with 10 positions matching TRBD1. The germline V gene encodes CDR1 SGDLS and CDR2 YYNGEE. V lost 4 bases, J lost 6 bases, and 6 bases stayed unmatched. There are 14 residues in the CDR3. The CDR3 protein is CASSTGTGAHGYTF. The DNA for the CDR3 is TGTGCCAGCAGCACCGGGACAGGGGCTCATGGCTACACCTTC. Supplemented by reference TRBV9 and TRBJ1-2, the full variable domain reads DSGVTQTPKHLITATGQRVTLRCSPRSGDLSVYWYQQSLDQGLQFLIQYYNGEERAKGNILERFSAQQFPDLHSELNLSSLELGDSALYFCASSTGTGAHGYTFGSGTRLTVV.

The chain recombines TRBV7-6 with TRBJ1-4; D unclear. V lost 5 bases to trimming and J lost 0 bases, with 16 bases between them. Germline V gives CDR1 SGHVS, CDR2 FNYEAQ. The CDR3 contains 17 residues. This CDR3 reads CASSNEASPSTNEKLFF. DNA for the CDR3: TGTGCCAGCAGCAATGAGGCATCACCATCAACTAATGAAAAACTGTTTTTT.

V is TRBV9 and J is TRBJ1-2; 11 bases line up with TRBD1. Germline-derived CDR1 and CDR2 are SGDLS and YYNGEE. Trimming removed 0 bases from V and 1 base from J; junction bases left unmatched: 14. The length of the CDR3 is 20 residues. The CDR3 DNA is TGTGCCAGCAGCGTAGGTGTTACAGATGGACAGGGGGCCGTTAACTATGGCTACACCTTC. Its protein product is CASSVGVTDGQGAVNYGYTF.

The chain recombines TRBV25-1 with TRBJ2-5, with a tentative D call TRBD1 (5 bases). In germline, CDR1 is MGHDK, CDR2 SYGVNS. The CDR3 totals 18 residues. V lost 9 bases and J lost 4, with 30 bases in between. Here the CDR3 reads CARLTQGFNSHKRETQYF. The DNA for the CDR3 is TGTGCCAGATTAACCCAGGGTTTCAATTCCCACAAAAGAGAGACCCAGTACTTC.

The chain is built from TRBV6-6 and TRBJ1-4; no clear D. This CDR3 comprises 12 residues. The V end lost 6 bases, the J end lost 6 bases, and 8 bases lay between the germline ends. The germline gives CDR1 MNHNY, CDR2 SVGAGI (reference sequence). The CDR3 region has the DNA TGTGCCAGCAGCGGCGGCGATGAAAAACTGTTTTTT. It specifies CASSGGDEKLFF.

This chain links TRBV27 with TRBJ1-2; TRBD1 matches 9 bases. The CDR3 totals 14 residues. V gave up 5 bases and J gave up 3 bases; unmatched junction bases: 4. Germline V gene sequence: CDR1 MNHEY, CDR2 SMNVEV (reference sequence). The CDR3 spells CASSPTGGHYGYTF. The DNA for the CDR3 is TGTGCCAGCAGTCCCACAGGGGGCCACTATGGCTACACCTTC.

The chain uses TRBV5-8 and TRBJ2-1; no firm D call. The V and J ends lost 0 bases and 6 bases respectively, with 7 bases between them. The CDR3 length is 13 residues. Germline V lookup: CDR1 SGHTS, CDR2 YDEGEE. In nucleotides, the CDR3 is TGTGCCAGCAGCTTGGCCGAGTTCAATGAGCAGTTCTTC. The encoded protein is CASSLAEFNEQFF.

V usage is TRBV7-3 and J usage is TRBJ2-3, with 8 bases that match TRBD2. There are 15 residues in the CDR3. V shed 5 bases, J shed 1 base, and the junction held 5 bases outside the gene matches. The germline V gene has CDR1 SGHTA and CDR2 FQGTGA. The CDR3 sequence: CASSPLGGGTDTQYF. In DNA, the CDR3 is TGTGCCAGCAGCCCCCTCGGGGGGGGCACAGATACGCAGTATTTT.

The rearrangement uses TRBV5-4 and TRBJ2-7; TRBD2 agrees at 9 bases. This CDR3 spans 15 amino acids. Germline V gene data show CDR1 as SGHNT and CDR2 as YYREEE (reference sequence). V shed 0 bases and J 2 bases; nucleotides not matched to a gene: 3. CDR3 DNA: TGTGCCAGCAGCTTGGGGCTAGCGGGGACCTACGAGCAGTACTTC. Translated: CASSLGLAGTYEQYF. Based on the CDR3 plus reference TRBV5-4 and TRBJ2-7, the full variable domain is ETGVTQSPTHLIKTRGQQVTLRCSSQSGHNTVSWYQQALGQGPQFIFQYYREEENGRGNFPPRFSGLQFPNYSSELNVNALELDDSALYLCASSLGLAGTYEQYFGPGTRLTVT.

The chain has TRBV6-6 and TRBJ2-3; D may be TRBD1 (5 bases). This CDR3 contains 14 residues. V lost 6 bases and J lost 2, with 12 bases in between. Germline-derived CDR1 and CDR2 are MNHNY and SVGAGI (reference sequence). CDR3 residues: CASSSLRVTDTQYF. The CDR3, as DNA: TGTGCCAGCAGCTCCCTCAGGGTCACAGATACGCAGTATTTT.

The genes are TRBV4-1 and TRBJ1-1; maybe TRBD1 (6 bases). Looked up from germline, CDR1 is MGHRA and CDR2 is YSYEKL. V was clipped by 0 bases and J by 5 bases, with 10 bases between them. The CDR3 has 14 residues. This CDR3 is CASSQDQGYTEAFF. CDR3 nucleotides: TGCGCCAGCAGCCAAGATCAGGGGTATACTGAAGCTTTCTTT.

J is TRBJ1-6 and V is TRBV7-8, with D perhaps matching TRBD1 (6 bases). V dropped 5 bases and J dropped 7 bases, with 15 bases sitting between them. The CDR3 runs to 15 residues. CDR1 and CDR2 (germline): SGHVS, FQNEAQ. The CDR3: CASSQPGQLNSPLHF. The CDR3 nucleotides are TGTGCCAGCAGCCAACCTGGACAGCTAAATTCACCCCTCCACTTT.

The J gene is TRBJ2-5, the V gene TRBV6-1, with D unclear. Looked up from germline, CDR1 is MNHNS and CDR2 is SASEGT. This CDR3 has 11 residues. V was cut by 7 bases and J by 4 bases, with 7 bases left in between. The CDR3, as DNA: TGTGCCAGCAAAGAGATAGAGACCCAGTACTTC. Protein: CASKEIETQYF.

V gene TRBV19 combines with J gene TRBJ1-5; D may be TRBD1 (6 bases). The CDR3 length is 16 residues. Deletions cut 3 bases from V and 5 bases from J, with 17 bases between. In germline, CDR1 is LNHDA, CDR2 SQIVND (reference sequence). This chain's CDR3 is CASSMRVGGAHQPQHF. The CDR3 DNA reads as TGTGCCAGTAGTATGCGGGTCGGGGGGGCGCATCAGCCCCAGCATTTT. Full variable domain (missing parts from reference TRBV19 and TRBJ1-5): DGGITQSPKYLFRKEGQNVTLSCEQNLNHDAMYWYRQDPGQGLRLIYYSQIVNDFQKGDIAEGYSVSREKKESFPLTVTSAQKNPTAFYLCASSMRVGGAHQPQHFGDGTRLSIL.

The chain couples TRBV4-2 to TRBJ2-3; 9 nucleotides agree with TRBD2. With V trimmed by 3 bases and J by 0 bases, 1 base remained unmatched. CDR1 and CDR2 (germline): LGHNA, YNFKEQ. The CDR3 loop spans 15 amino acids. CDR3 protein: CASSQGTSSTDTQYF. CDR3 DNA sequence: TGTGCCAGCAGCCAGGGGACTAGCAGCACAGATACGCAGTATTTT.

CDR3 coding DNA: TGTGCCAGCAGTTCCCTAGCGGGGGGCTACAATGAGCAGTTCTTC. This sequence encodes CASSSLAGGYNEQFF. V is TRBV6-4 and J is TRBJ2-1, with 11 bases aligning to TRBD2. CDR3 size: 15 residues. Trimming at V came to 5 bases and at J to 3 bases, leaving 3 bases not matched to a gene. Germline V lookup: CDR1 MRHNA, CDR2 SNTAGT.

V and J are TRBV2 and TRBJ1-2; D is perhaps TRBD1 (5 bases). The CDR3 has 13 amino acids. Per the germline V gene, CDR1 is SNHLY and CDR2 is FYNNEI. V lost 7 bases and J lost 4, with 13 bases in between. DNA of the CDR3: TGTGCCAGCACCCTCGGGGGGGTCTATGGCTACACCTTC. It encodes CASTLGGVYGYTF.

This chain joins TRBV5-8 and TRBJ1-2; no clear D gene. V dropped 0 bases and J dropped 3 bases, with 6 bases sitting between them. Germline CDR1 and CDR2: SGHTS and YDEGEE. This CDR3 is 13 amino acids long. The CDR3 DNA reads TGTGCCAGCAGCTTGGATGGAGACTATGGCTACACCTTC. It is translated as CASSLDGDYGYTF.

The chain has TRBV19 and TRBJ1-2; 7 bases align to TRBD1. With V trimmed by 7 bases and J by 3 bases, 8 bases remained unmatched. Germline loops: CDR1 LNHDA, CDR2 SQIVND (reference sequence). The CDR3 totals 14 residues. The CDR3 region is CASIPDRRDYGYTF. Written as DNA, the CDR3 is TGTGCCAGTATTCCGGACAGGAGGGACTATGGCTACACCTTC.

J is TRBJ2-1 and V is TRBV11-2; 7 bases line up with TRBD1. This CDR3 region has 14 residues. Germline CDR1 is SGHAT and CDR2 is FQNNGV. V dropped 1 base and J dropped 8; count of bases not matched to a gene: 5. The CDR3 DNA reads TGTGCCAGCAGCTTAGTCACAGGGGATTATGAGCAGTTCTTC. Translating gives CASSLVTGDYEQFF.